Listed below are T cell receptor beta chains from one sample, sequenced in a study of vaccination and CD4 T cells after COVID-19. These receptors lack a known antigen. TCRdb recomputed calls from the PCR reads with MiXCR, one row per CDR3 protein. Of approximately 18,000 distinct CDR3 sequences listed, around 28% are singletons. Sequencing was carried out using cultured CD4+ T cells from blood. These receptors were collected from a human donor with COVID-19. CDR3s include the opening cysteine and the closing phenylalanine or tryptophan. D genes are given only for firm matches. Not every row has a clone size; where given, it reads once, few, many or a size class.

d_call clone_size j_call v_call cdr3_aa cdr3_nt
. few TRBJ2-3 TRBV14 CASSQRGPGDTQYF TGTGCCAGCAGCCAACGGGGGCCCGGGGATACGCAGTATTTT
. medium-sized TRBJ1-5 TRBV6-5 CASSWVSGSQPQHF TGTGCCAGCAGTTGGGTTTCAGGGAGCCAGCCCCAGCATTTT
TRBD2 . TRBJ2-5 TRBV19 CASSIPGGRQETQYF TGTGCCAGTAGTATTCCGGGGGGGCGTCAAGAGACCCAGTACTTC
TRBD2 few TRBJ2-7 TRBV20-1 CSARDLGAGGSYEQYF TGCAGTGCTAGAGATTTGGGAGCGGGGGGAAGCTACGAGCAGTACTTC
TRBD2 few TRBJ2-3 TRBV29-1 CSAGLAGTDTQYF TGCAGCGCGGGACTAGCGGGCACAGATACGCAGTATTTT
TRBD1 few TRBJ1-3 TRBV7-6 CASSLVISGQAGNTIYF TGTGCCAGCAGCTTAGTTATTTCGGGACAGGCTGGAAACACCATATATTTT
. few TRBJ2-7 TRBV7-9 CASSLAGLYEQYF TGTGCCAGCAGCTTAGCGGGGCTCTACGAGCAGTACTTC
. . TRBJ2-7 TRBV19 CASNRGRGYEQYF TGTGCCAGTAATCGGGGGCGCGGATACGAGCAGTACTTC
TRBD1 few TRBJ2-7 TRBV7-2 CASSRTGGVEQYF TGTGCCAGCAGCCGGACAGGGGGCGTGGAGCAGTACTTC
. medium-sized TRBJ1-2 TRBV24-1 CATSDGPSWGYTF TGTGCCACCAGTGACGGCCCCTCTTGGGGCTACACCTTC
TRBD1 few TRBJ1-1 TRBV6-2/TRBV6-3 CASTFGVQGAFSEAFF TGTGCCAGCACCTTCGGGGTTCAGGGGGCCTTCTCTGAAGCTTTCTTT
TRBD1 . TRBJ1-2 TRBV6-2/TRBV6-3 CVSGQGSDYGYTF TGTGTTAGCGGACAGGGCTCGGACTATGGCTACACCTTC
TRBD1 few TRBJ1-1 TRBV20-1 CSAREGTGLNTEAFF TGCAGTGCTAGAGAAGGGACAGGGTTGAACACTGAAGCTTTCTTT
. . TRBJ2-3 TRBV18 CASSSGLVTDTQYF TGTGCCAGCTCATCAGGGTTGGTCACAGATACGCAGTATTTT
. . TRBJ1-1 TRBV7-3 CASSPLSDTEAFF TGTGCCAGCAGCCCCCTGTCAGACACTGAAGCTTTCTTT
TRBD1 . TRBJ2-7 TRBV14 CASSPYGQGDYEQYF TGTGCCAGCAGCCCCTATGGTCAGGGGGACTACGAGCAGTACTTC
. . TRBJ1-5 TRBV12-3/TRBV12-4 CASSFLDGGQPQHF TGTGCCAGCAGTTTTCTTGACGGTGGCCAGCCCCAGCATTTT